Listed here are 29 T cell receptor beta chains from one sample, sequenced in a study of early stage breast cancer tumors. Clones were read by immunoSEQ multiplex PCR, and TCRdb kept only the in-frame ones, dropping some. The data show some 21,000 clones, 76% seen once. The material sequenced was blood. These receptors all stem from a person aged 55-75 years with breast cancer.

The chain joins TRBV9 to TRBJ2-7, with D unclear. The CDR3 covers 9 residues. The V and J ends lost 7 bases and 7 bases respectively, with 6 bases between them. Germline V gene data show CDR1 as SGDLS and CDR2 as YYNGEE. The CDR3 DNA reads as TGTGCCAGCCTGTCGGAGCAGTACTTC. Translation gives CASLSEQYF.

The chain couples TRBV30 to TRBJ1-1; D is perhaps TRBD1 (5 bases). V lost 0 bases, J lost 8 bases, and 16 bases lay in between. Germline V CDR1 and CDR2: GTSNPN, SVGIG (reference sequence). CDR3 length: 14 amino acids. The CDR3 spells CAWSVPGQLVEAFF. In nucleotides, the CDR3 is TGTGCCTGGAGTGTACCAGGACAACTTGTGGAAGCTTTCTTT.

V usage is TRBV30 and J usage is TRBJ1-6, with a weak D call TRBD1 (5 bases). The CDR3 totals 16 residues. With 4 bases removed from V and 10 bases from J, the gap between germline ends came to 23 bases. Germline V lookup: CDR1 GTSNPN, CDR2 SVGIG (reference sequence). CDR3 DNA sequence: TGTGCCTGGATCAGGCCCGGGGCAGGGAGAGGGTCACCCCTCCACTTT. The encoded protein is CAWIRPGAGRGSPLHF.

The rearrangement links TRBV7-3 to TRBJ2-1; D unresolved. In germline, CDR1 is SGHTA, CDR2 FQGTGA. CDR3 length: 15 residues. V was pared by 5 bases and J by 0 bases, with 11 bases between. As DNA, the CDR3 is TGTGCCAGCAGCGTGGGGATTAGCTCCTACAATGAGCAGTTCTTC. Translating it yields CASSVGISSYNEQFF.

This clone showed up just a few times. The chain couples TRBV29-1 to TRBJ1-5; D is unresolved. From germline, CDR1 is SQVTM and CDR2 ANQGSEA. V lost 4 bases and J lost 1, with 8 bases in between. CDR3 length: 13 residues. The CDR3 region is CSVGQESNQPQHF. The CDR3 DNA reads TGCAGCGTTGGTCAGGAGAGCAATCAGCCCCAGCATTTT.

The chain joins TRBV18 to TRBJ1-2, with D perhaps TRBD1 (5 bases). CDR1 and CDR2 (germline): KGHSH, LQKENI. V was shortened by 6 bases and J by 10 bases, with 18 bases between the two germline ends. This CDR3 is 13 amino acids long. CDR3 DNA: TGTGCCAGCTCTTCTACGGGGCTCCACCCCTACACCTTC. Amino acids: CASSSTGLHPYTF.

The chain links TRBV18 to TRBJ2-1, with 14 bases matching TRBD2. Losses at the gene ends were 0 bases for V and 0 bases for J; bases not matched to a gene: 4. Germline assignment: CDR1 KGHSH and CDR2 LQKENI. The CDR3 runs to 19 residues. CDR3 sequence reads: CASSPPGLAGVNSYNEQFF. As DNA, the CDR3 is TGTGCCAGCTCACCACCGGGACTAGCGGGAGTCAACTCCTACAATGAGCAGTTCTTC.

The chain employs TRBV5-1 and TRBJ2-1; 11 bases fit TRBD2. The trim removed 5 bases at V and 7 bases at J, leaving 11 bases unmatched. CDR3 length: 16 amino acids. Germline assignment: CDR1 SGHRS and CDR2 YFSETQ. CDR3 residues: CASRLLTSGITNEQFF. The CDR3, as DNA: TGCGCCAGCAGACTCCTGACTAGCGGGATAACAAATGAGCAGTTCTTC.

The chain recombines TRBV19 with TRBJ1-5, with D hard to call. Deletions cut 0 bases from V and 5 bases from J, with 5 bases between. Germline assignment: CDR1 LNHDA and CDR2 SQIVND (reference sequence). The CDR3 spans 13 residues. The CDR3 here is CASSIDTHQPQHF. CDR3 DNA sequence: TGTGCCAGTAGTATAGACACACATCAGCCCCAGCATTTT.

The gene calls are TRBV7-9 and TRBJ2-3, with unresolved D. This CDR3 is built from 11 residues. Germline CDR1 and CDR2: SEHNR and FQNEAQ (reference sequence). V was cut by 4 bases and J by 2 bases, with 1 base left in between. CDR3 amino acids: CASSSTDTQYF. CDR3 in DNA: TGTGCCAGCAGCTCCACAGATACGCAGTATTTT. Together with reference TRBV7-9 and TRBJ2-3, the CDR3 gives the full variable domain: DTGVSQNPRHKITKRGQNVTFRCDPISEHNRLYWYRQTLGQGPEFLTYFQNEAQLEKSRLLSDRFSAERPKGSFSTLEIQRTEQGDSAMYLCASSSTDTQYFGPGTRLTVL.

The rearrangement uses TRBV4-1 and TRBJ2-7; 8 nucleotides agree with TRBD1. CDR3 length equals 14 residues. CDR1 MGHRA and CDR2 YSYEKL come from the germline V gene. After removal of 5 bases from V and 2 bases from J, the junction contained 5 bases not matched to a gene. The CDR3 is CASSYSDRAYEQYF. CDR3 coding DNA: TGCGCCAGCAGCTACTCGGACAGGGCCTACGAGCAGTACTTC.

This clone was observed a handful of times. V usage is TRBV10-3 and J usage is TRBJ1-2; perhaps TRBD1 as D (5 bases). The CDR3 consists of 14 residues. Trimming cost V 0 bases and J 6 bases, with 11 bases left between them. Germline V lookup: CDR1 ENHRY, CDR2 SYGVKD. The CDR3 reads CAISESETVHGYTF. DNA of the CDR3: TGTGCCATCAGTGAGTCAGAGACAGTTCATGGCTACACCTTC.

This chain connects TRBV6-1 to TRBJ1-2; D not resolved. V was pared by 1 base and J by 5 bases, with 14 bases between. This CDR3 contains 15 residues. Germline CDR1 is MNHNS and CDR2 is SASEGT. The CDR3 loop is CASSEEFGVLYGYTF. The CDR3 coding sequence is TGTGCCAGCAGTGAAGAGTTCGGGGTTTTATATGGCTACACCTTC.

V is TRBV29-1 and J is TRBJ2-1, with 7 bases lining up with TRBD2. The CDR3 has 12 amino acids. Looked up from germline, CDR1 is SQVTM and CDR2 is ANQGSEA. The V gene end was trimmed by 6 bases and the J gene end by 8 bases; junction bases not matched to a gene: 7. CDR3 residues: CSVRAGSHEQFF. The CDR3 nucleotides are TGCAGCGTGAGAGCGGGAAGCCATGAGCAGTTCTTC.

This chain connects TRBV11-2 to TRBJ1-2, with no clear D. V lost 0 bases to trimming and J lost 4 bases, with 3 bases between them. Per the germline V gene, CDR1 is SGHAT and CDR2 is FQNNGV. The CDR3 loop spans 12 amino acids. The CDR3 bases are TGTGCCAGCAGCTTAGAGGGCTATGGCTACACCTTC. This gives the protein CASSLEGYGYTF. Using reference TRBV11-2 and TRBJ1-2 for the parts outside the CDR3, the full variable domain is EAGVAQSPRYKIIEKRQSVAFWCNPISGHATLYWYQQILGQGPKLLIQFQNNGVVDDSQLPKDRFSAERLKGVDSTLKIQPAKLEDSAVYLCASSLEGYGYTFGSGTRLTVV.

This clone was found a few times. This chain uses TRBV25-1 with TRBJ2-1, with TRBD2 identical over 8 bases. Trimming at V came to 6 bases and at J to 9 bases, leaving 13 bases not matched to a gene. Germline assignment: CDR1 MGHDK and CDR2 SYGVNS. There are 15 residues in the CDR3. CDR3 loop: CASSRPGLDTGEQFF. CDR3 nucleotide sequence: TGTGCCAGCAGCCGCCCGGGACTAGATACGGGTGAGCAGTTCTTC.

The chain is built from TRBV6-5 and TRBJ1-1, with 7 bases matching TRBD1. Germline-derived CDR1 and CDR2 are MNHEY and SVGAGI. V was pared by 2 bases and J by 1 base, with 4 bases of the junction left unmatched. The CDR3 has 15 residues. The CDR3 DNA is TGTGCCAGCAGTTACGGTCGGACAGGGAACACTGAAGCTTTCTTT. Amino acids: CASSYGRTGNTEAFF.

This clone was detected a few times. The chain recombines TRBV2 with TRBJ2-6; D not resolved. The CDR3 extends over 16 amino acids. Germline V gene data show CDR1 as SNHLY and CDR2 as FYNNEI. V lost 4 bases, J lost 0 bases, and 10 bases lay in between. DNA of the CDR3: TGTGCCAGCAGTGGTGGCTCCAACTCTGGGGCCAACGTCCTGACTTTC. It codes for CASSGGSNSGANVLTF.

V is TRBV6-1 and J is TRBJ1-2, with 9 bases fitting TRBD1. The CDR3 has 13 residues. Germline lookup yields CDR1 MNHNS and CDR2 SASEGT. With 6 bases clipped from V and 6 bases from J, the junction kept 5 bases outside the gene matches. The CDR3, as DNA: TGTGCCAGCAGACCGACAGGGGGGGATGGCTACACCTTC. It translates to CASRPTGGDGYTF.

This clone was seen just once. V is TRBV13 and J is TRBJ1-1; D possibly corresponds to TRBD1 (5 bases). V was clipped by 6 bases and J by 1 base, with 15 bases between them. Germline values: CDR1 PRHDT, CDR2 FYEKMQ (reference sequence). This CDR3 region has 15 residues. The CDR3 region is CASSPAGGGNTEAFF. The CDR3 bases are TGTGCCAGCAGTCCGGCCGGGGGAGGGAACACTGAAGCTTTCTTT.

This clone has a handful of counts. V gene TRBV21-1 combines with J gene TRBJ2-5; whether TRBD2, the table's D call, matches the DNA was not checked. TRBV21-1 is marked as a pseudogene. This CDR3 region has 14 residues. Here the CDR3 DNA reads TGTGCCAGCAGCAAGATCGGCGGGCGGGAGACCCAGTACTTC. Residues: CASSKIGGRETQYF.

The sample holds a few counts of this clone. This chain connects TRBV6-5 to TRBJ2-7; 9 bases map to TRBD1. The germline CDR1 and CDR2 sequences are MNHEY and SVGAGI. The CDR3 covers 13 residues. The J segment lost 2 bases and the V segment lost 6 bases, leaving 2 bases of the junction unmatched. This CDR3 is CASRYRGPYEQYF. The CDR3 nucleotides are TGTGCCAGCAGATACAGGGGGCCCTACGAGCAGTACTTC.

This clone appeared a few times. The rearrangement joins TRBV2 to TRBJ1-1, with D unclear. CDR1 and CDR2 from the germline V gene are SNHLY and FYNNEI. V shed 4 bases and J shed 0 bases, with 6 bases lying between them. The CDR3 is 13 amino acids. The CDR3 reads CASSGSVNTEAFF. CDR3 sequence (DNA): TGTGCCAGCAGTGGTTCAGTGAACACTGAAGCTTTCTTT. Full variable domain (rest looked up from reference TRBV2 and TRBJ1-1): EPEVTQTPSHQVTQMGQEVILRCVPISNHLYFYWYRQILGQKVEFLVSFYNNEISEKSEIFDDQFSVERPDGSNFTLKIRSTKLEDSAMYFCASSGSVNTEAFFGQGTRLTVV.

The rearrangement uses TRBV25-1 and TRBJ1-4; D gene uncertain. CDR3 length: 16 residues. Trimming shortened V by 7 bases and J by 0 bases, and 15 bases separated the two germline ends. Germline CDR1 MGHDK, CDR2 SYGVNS. This chain's CDR3 is CASTDRPSPTNEKLFF. Written as DNA, the CDR3 is TGTGCCAGCACCGACCGACCCTCCCCAACTAATGAAAAACTGTTTTTT.

Here the CDR3 DNA reads TGCGCCAGCAGCTTGGAAGTTGTCGGGAACACCGGGGAGCTGTTTTTT. Translating it yields CASSLEVVGNTGELFF. V is TRBV5-1 and J is TRBJ2-2; D is uncertain. Trimming left V 0 bases short and J 1 base short, with 10 bases between. CDR3 length: 16 residues. Germline assignment: CDR1 SGHRS and CDR2 YFSETQ.

This clone was found a few times. V is TRBV9 and J is TRBJ2-2; TRBD1 matches 10 bases. In germline, CDR1 is SGDLS, CDR2 YYNGEE. Unmatched junction bases numbered 2, after V lost 0 bases and J lost 3 bases. The CDR3 is 16 residues long. CDR3 coding DNA: TGTGCCAGCAGCGTAGGACAGGGGGCGGACACCGGGGAGCTGTTTTTT. Translation: CASSVGQGADTGELFF.

This clone appeared a single time. The J gene is TRBJ1-5, the V gene TRBV5-1; a possible D gene is TRBD1 (6 bases). CDR1 and CDR2 from the germline V gene are SGHRS and YFSETQ. The CDR3 length is 14 residues. Trimming cost V 0 bases and J 7 bases, with 11 bases left between them. The CDR3 nucleotides read TGCGCCAGCAGCTTGGATTCGGGGGGCCAGCCCCAGCATTTT. It codes for CASSLDSGGQPQHF.

The V call is TRBV14, the J call TRBJ2-1; D remains unclear. Germline assignment: CDR1 SGHDN and CDR2 FVKESK. Deletions cut 0 bases from V and 8 bases from J, with 11 bases between. This CDR3 is 14 amino acids long. The CDR3 nucleotides read TGTGCCAGCAGCCAAGAAGGGTACTGGGATGAGCAGTTCTTC. This gives the protein CASSQEGYWDEQFF.

The V call is TRBV29-1, the J call TRBJ2-3; tentative D call: TRBD2 (5 bases). The CDR3 consists of 15 residues. Per the germline V gene, CDR1 is SQVTM and CDR2 is ANQGSEA. V was shortened by 4 bases and J by 0 bases, with 14 bases between the two germline ends. The CDR3 is CSVAFGSLSTDTQYF. The CDR3 nucleotides read TGCAGCGTTGCCTTTGGGAGTCTAAGCACAGATACGCAGTATTTT.